This T cell receptor beta chain was sequenced during a study of cytomegalovirus exposure and HLA in healthy donors. The PCR ran on 60 Vbeta and 13 Jbeta primers. TCRdb's copy holds only in-frame clones and misses some; the assay was immunoSEQ multiplex PCR. The sample consists of around 77,000 clones, about 80% of them appearing once. V shed 2 bases and J shed 4 bases, with 9 bases lying between them. This CDR3 is 14 amino acids long. The germline V gene encodes CDR1 MDHEN and CDR2 SYDVKM. The chain is built from TRBV28 and TRBJ1-5, with a tentative D call TRBD1 (6 bases). Sequencing was carried out using PBMCs. This clonotype was obtained from a man aged 40-55 years in good health and CMV-seronegative. The CDR3 sequence is CASSLLQGNQPQHF. The DNA for the CDR3 is TGTGCCAGCAGTTTACTTCAGGGGAATCAGCCCCAGCATTTT.